This TCR beta chain was identified in a study of neurological immune-mediated disorders. One entry per CDR3 protein, called by TCRdb with MiXCR from the 5' RACE reads. The sample carries 55,000 to 65,000 distinct CDR3 sequences, 3% to 4% recorded once. This CDR3 is built from 17 residues. Germline V CDR1 and CDR2: SGHTA, FQGNSA. The V segment lost 4 bases and the J segment 3 bases; nucleotides outside the gene matches: 11. In its sample, this clonotype was seen many times. V gene TRBV7-2 combines with J gene TRBJ1-2; TRBD1 agrees at 10 bases. Material for sequencing was PBMCs. This clonotype originated in a woman in her forties or fifties with multiple sclerosis. DNA of the CDR3: TGTGCCAGCAGCTCTAGACAGGGGGCGCTTCTGGACTATGGCTACACCTTC. Residues: CASSSRQGALLDYGYTF.